A selection of T cell receptor beta chains follows, all from one sample in a study of OX40 agonist ivuxolimab in advanced cancers. Measured with immunoSEQ multiplex PCR; TCRdb has only the in-frame clones, and not every one. Among 17,000 or so clones listed, approximately 84% were seen once. The sequencing here drew on CD4+ or CD8+ T cells sorted from blood, taken in a trial of the OX40 agonist ivuxolimab. These receptors were obtained from an adult with an advanced solid tumor such as melanoma, head and neck, liver or kidney cancer. Each CDR3 is given with its conserved first and last residue. Each record gives: D gene, V gene, J gene, CDR3 length, clone size, CDR3 DNA, CDR3 protein. D genes are given only for firm matches. Size values are once, few and many counts, or a class for expanded clones, and some rows have none.

D gene: .
V gene: TRBV5-4
J gene: TRBJ1-1
CDR3 length: 14
clone size: .
CDR3 DNA: TGTGCCAGCAGCCCTTATGGGGGAGTCACTGAAGCTTTCTTT
CDR3 protein: CASSPYGGVTEAFF

D gene: .
V gene: TRBV7-2
J gene: TRBJ1-5
CDR3 length: 14
clone size: .
CDR3 DNA: TGTGCCAGCAGCTTATGGCTTCTAGATCAGCCCCAGCATTTT
CDR3 protein: CASSLWLLDQPQHF

D gene: .
V gene: TRBV5-1
J gene: TRBJ1-1
CDR3 length: 11
clone size: .
CDR3 DNA: TGCGCCAGTCATCAGGGACATAAAGCTTTCTTT
CDR3 protein: CASHQGHKAFF

D gene: .
V gene: TRBV5-6
J gene: TRBJ2-7
CDR3 length: 13
clone size: .
CDR3 DNA: TGTGCCAGCAGCTTGGGTTCTGGATACGAGCAGTACTTC
CDR3 protein: CASSLGSGYEQYF

D gene: .
V gene: TRBV29-1
J gene: TRBJ1-2
CDR3 length: 16
clone size: .
CDR3 DNA: TGCAGCGTTGAATCTTTCGTCGGGGGAATACTCTATGGCTACACCTTC
CDR3 protein: CSVESFVGGILYGYTF

D gene: .
V gene: TRBV27
J gene: TRBJ1-6
CDR3 length: 16
clone size: .
CDR3 DNA: TGTGCCAGCAGTTTAGGGAGGGGAACCTATAATTCACCCCTCCACTTT
CDR3 protein: CASSLGRGTYNSPLHF

D gene: .
V gene: TRBV5-1
J gene: TRBJ2-1
CDR3 length: 14
clone size: .
CDR3 DNA: TGCGCCAGCAGCCCTTGGTTAGGGGGTAATGAGCAGTTCTTC
CDR3 protein: CASSPWLGGNEQFF

D gene: TRBD1
V gene: TRBV19
J gene: TRBJ2-2
CDR3 length: 15
clone size: .
CDR3 DNA: TGTGCCAGCCTCAGGACAGGGTCGAACACCGGGGAGCTGTTTTTT
CDR3 protein: CASLRTGSNTGELFF

D gene: .
V gene: TRBV4-1
J gene: TRBJ1-1
CDR3 length: 12
clone size: .
CDR3 DNA: TGCGCCAGCAGCCAAGATCTTACTGAAGCTTTCTTT
CDR3 protein: CASSQDLTEAFF

D gene: TRBD1
V gene: TRBV27
J gene: TRBJ1-5
CDR3 length: 14
clone size: .
CDR3 DNA: TGTGCCAGCACCCCGACAGGGCCCCATCAGCCCCAGCATTTT
CDR3 protein: CASTPTGPHQPQHF

D gene: .
V gene: TRBV27
J gene: TRBJ1-1
CDR3 length: 14
clone size: .
CDR3 DNA: TGTGCCAGCAGTTACCTACAGGAGGGGACTGAAGCTTTCTTT
CDR3 protein: CASSYLQEGTEAFF

D gene: .
V gene: TRBV6-1
J gene: TRBJ1-6
CDR3 length: 15
clone size: few
CDR3 DNA: TGTGCCAGCAGCGTGACCGAGTCCCTTAGTTCACCCCTCCACTTT
CDR3 protein: CASSVTESLSSPLHF

D gene: .
V gene: TRBV7-9
J gene: TRBJ1-2
CDR3 length: 13
clone size: .
CDR3 DNA: TGTGCCAGCAGCCCCCCCGGAAACTATGGCTACACCTTC
CDR3 protein: CASSPPGNYGYTF

D gene: .
V gene: TRBV19
J gene: TRBJ1-6
CDR3 length: 15
clone size: .
CDR3 DNA: TGTGCCAGTAGTATCTATGGGGAAGGGGAGTCACCCCTCCACTTT
CDR3 protein: CASSIYGEGESPLHF

D gene: .
V gene: TRBV11-2
J gene: TRBJ2-5
CDR3 length: 11
clone size: .
CDR3 DNA: TGTGCCAGCAGCTTTTCAGAGACCCAGTACTTC
CDR3 protein: CASSFSETQYF

D gene: TRBD1
V gene: TRBV19
J gene: TRBJ2-5
CDR3 length: 14
clone size: .
CDR3 DNA: TGTGCCAGTAGAAAGGACAGGGGTCTAGAGACCCAGTACTTC
CDR3 protein: CASRKDRGLETQYF

D gene: .
V gene: TRBV18
J gene: TRBJ2-3
CDR3 length: 16
clone size: .
CDR3 DNA: TGTGCCAGCTCACCACCCGTGGGGATGGGAGCAGATACGCAGTATTTT
CDR3 protein: CASSPPVGMGADTQYF

D gene: TRBD1
V gene: TRBV15
J gene: TRBJ1-1
CDR3 length: 16
clone size: .
CDR3 DNA: TGTGCCACCAGCCCGGGACAGGGGGTAGGCGGCACTGAAGCTTTCTTT
CDR3 protein: CATSPGQGVGGTEAFF

D gene: .
V gene: TRBV27
J gene: TRBJ2-7
CDR3 length: 13
clone size: .
CDR3 DNA: TGTGCCAGCAGTATGGCAGGGAGGTACGAGCAGTACTTC
CDR3 protein: CASSMAGRYEQYF

D gene: .
V gene: TRBV6-5
J gene: TRBJ2-1
CDR3 length: 10
clone size: .
CDR3 DNA: TGTGCCAGCAGTGACAATGAGCAGTTCTTC
CDR3 protein: CASSDNEQFF

D gene: .
V gene: TRBV6-5
J gene: TRBJ1-5
CDR3 length: 12
clone size: .
CDR3 DNA: TGTGCCAGCGGGCCCGGTGGTCAGCCCCAGCATTTT
CDR3 protein: CASGPGGQPQHF

D gene: .
V gene: TRBV9
J gene: TRBJ1-1
CDR3 length: 11
clone size: .
CDR3 DNA: TGTGCCAGCAGCCTCTACACTGAAGCTTTCTTT
CDR3 protein: CASSLYTEAFF

D gene: TRBD2
V gene: TRBV28
J gene: TRBJ2-2
CDR3 length: 17
clone size: .
CDR3 DNA: TGTGCCAGCAGTTTACCCCGGATAGCGGGGGAGTCCGGGGAGCTGTTTTTT
CDR3 protein: CASSLPRIAGESGELFF

D gene: .
V gene: TRBV11-2
J gene: TRBJ2-3
CDR3 length: 12
clone size: .
CDR3 DNA: TGTGCCAGCAGCTTGGTCACAGATACGCAGTATTTT
CDR3 protein: CASSLVTDTQYF

D gene: .
V gene: TRBV5-4
J gene: TRBJ2-7
CDR3 length: 14
clone size: few
CDR3 DNA: TGTGCCAGCAGCTTCGACAGGATAATCGACGAGCAGTACTTC
CDR3 protein: CASSFDRIIDEQYF

D gene: TRBD1
V gene: TRBV5-4
J gene: TRBJ1-4
CDR3 length: 15
clone size: .
CDR3 DNA: TGTGCCAGCAGCTTGGCCGGACAGGGGAGTGAAAAACTGTTTTTT
CDR3 protein: CASSLAGQGSEKLFF

D gene: TRBD1
V gene: TRBV5-6
J gene: TRBJ1-2
CDR3 length: 14
clone size: .
CDR3 DNA: TGTGCCAGCAGCTTCGGGCAGGGGGCCGGGGGCTACACCTTC
CDR3 protein: CASSFGQGAGGYTF

D gene: .
V gene: TRBV13
J gene: TRBJ1-2
CDR3 length: 14
clone size: .
CDR3 DNA: TGTGCCAGCAGCCCAGACAGGTATGGAGATGGCTACACCTTC
CDR3 protein: CASSPDRYGDGYTF

D gene: .
V gene: TRBV7-2
J gene: TRBJ2-2
CDR3 length: 16
clone size: .
CDR3 DNA: TGTGCCAGCAGCTCAAGGCCGGCAGCGAACACCGGGGAGCTGTTTTTT
CDR3 protein: CASSSRPAANTGELFF

D gene: .
V gene: TRBV6-6
J gene: TRBJ1-3
CDR3 length: 14
clone size: .
CDR3 DNA: TGTGCCAGCAGTTACTCAGGGTCTGGAAACACCATATATTTT
CDR3 protein: CASSYSGSGNTIYF

D gene: TRBD1
V gene: TRBV10-1
J gene: TRBJ2-5
CDR3 length: 15
clone size: .
CDR3 DNA: TGCGCCAGCAGTGAGGAGGGGGCCAGGGGAGAGACCCAGTACTTC
CDR3 protein: CASSEEGARGETQYF

D gene: .
V gene: TRBV6-5
J gene: TRBJ1-4
CDR3 length: 16
clone size: .
CDR3 DNA: TGTGCCAGCAGTTACTCTATCGGTATAGCTAATGAAAAACTGTTTTTT
CDR3 protein: CASSYSIGIANEKLFF

D gene: .
V gene: TRBV9
J gene: TRBJ2-3
CDR3 length: 15
clone size: .
CDR3 DNA: TGTGCCAGCAGCGTATCAAACTCATACGGGGATACGCAGTATTTT
CDR3 protein: CASSVSNSYGDTQYF

D gene: .
V gene: TRBV5-1
J gene: TRBJ1-5
CDR3 length: 14
clone size: .
CDR3 DNA: TGCGCCAGCAGACCGGCCCCATTCACCATCCCCCAGCATTTT
CDR3 protein: CASRPAPFTIPQHF

D gene: .
V gene: TRBV30
J gene: TRBJ1-2
CDR3 length: 15
clone size: .
CDR3 DNA: TGTGCCTGGAATGATGGAGGGGGACGTGACTATGGCTACACCTTC
CDR3 protein: CAWNDGGGRDYGYTF

D gene: .
V gene: TRBV29-1
J gene: TRBJ1-2
CDR3 length: 13
clone size: .
CDR3 DNA: TGCAGCGTTCTCGAGACAGAGAACTATGGCTACACCTTC
CDR3 protein: CSVLETENYGYTF

D gene: .
V gene: TRBV27
J gene: TRBJ2-3
CDR3 length: 15
clone size: once
CDR3 DNA: TGTGCCAGCAGTAGACAGCAACGGGGCACAGATACGCAGTATTTT
CDR3 protein: CASSRQQRGTDTQYF

D gene: TRBD2
V gene: TRBV13
J gene: TRBJ2-3
CDR3 length: 16
clone size: .
CDR3 DNA: TGTGCCAGCAGCTTGTGGGCGGGGGAAAGCACAGATACGCAGTATTTT
CDR3 protein: CASSLWAGESTDTQYF

D gene: .
V gene: TRBV9
J gene: TRBJ2-1
CDR3 length: 12
clone size: .
CDR3 DNA: TGTGCCAGCAGCGTAGCGTCGAATGAGCAGTTCTTC
CDR3 protein: CASSVASNEQFF

D gene: TRBD1
V gene: TRBV19
J gene: TRBJ1-1
CDR3 length: 17
clone size: .
CDR3 DNA: TGTGCCAGTAGTTTGTACCGGGACAGGATACCGAACACTGAAGCTTTCTTT
CDR3 protein: CASSLYRDRIPNTEAFF

D gene: .
V gene: TRBV9
J gene: TRBJ1-2
CDR3 length: 14
clone size: .
CDR3 DNA: TGTGCCAGCAGCGTAGAGGCCCCTAACTATGGCTACACCTTC
CDR3 protein: CASSVEAPNYGYTF

D gene: TRBD2
V gene: TRBV13
J gene: TRBJ2-2
CDR3 length: 16
clone size: .
CDR3 DNA: TGTGCCAGCACCACCATAGCGGGGTCGAACACCGGGGAGCTGTTTTTT
CDR3 protein: CASTTIAGSNTGELFF

D gene: .
V gene: TRBV5-4
J gene: TRBJ1-1
CDR3 length: 11
clone size: few
CDR3 DNA: TGTGCCAGCAGCTGGGGGGTCGAAGCTTTCTTT
CDR3 protein: CASSWGVEAFF

D gene: .
V gene: TRBV7-8
J gene: TRBJ2-5
CDR3 length: 14
clone size: .
CDR3 DNA: TGTGCCAGCAGCTTATTTCCAGGGACGGAGACCCAGTACTTC
CDR3 protein: CASSLFPGTETQYF

D gene: .
V gene: TRBV11-2
J gene: TRBJ2-5
CDR3 length: 13
clone size: .
CDR3 DNA: TGTGCCAGCAGCTTATGGCAGCAAGAGACCCAGTACTTC
CDR3 protein: CASSLWQQETQYF

D gene: .
V gene: TRBV6-1
J gene: TRBJ2-7
CDR3 length: 16
clone size: .
CDR3 DNA: TGTGCCAGCAGTGAACTCCTAAGCGGGCAGCTCTACGAGCAGTACTTC
CDR3 protein: CASSELLSGQLYEQYF

D gene: TRBD1
V gene: TRBV10-3
J gene: TRBJ1-4
CDR3 length: 14
clone size: .
CDR3 DNA: TGTGCCATCAGGGGGGAGACAGGGGGAGAAAAACTGTTTTTT
CDR3 protein: CAIRGETGGEKLFF

D gene: .
V gene: TRBV7-9
J gene: TRBJ1-4
CDR3 length: 13
clone size: .
CDR3 DNA: TGTGCCAGCAGCCTGTCGCAGAATGAAAAACTGTTTTTT
CDR3 protein: CASSLSQNEKLFF

D gene: TRBD1
V gene: TRBV27
J gene: TRBJ1-1
CDR3 length: 14
clone size: .
CDR3 DNA: TGTGCCAGCAGTTTAGAGGGGGCTATCGCTGAAGCTTTCTTT
CDR3 protein: CASSLEGAIAEAFF

D gene: .
V gene: TRBV2
J gene: TRBJ2-1
CDR3 length: 14
clone size: .
CDR3 DNA: TGTGCCAGCAGACGAACTCAGGGCTTAGCTGAGCAGTTCTTC
CDR3 protein: CASRRTQGLAEQFF

D gene: .
V gene: TRBV27
J gene: TRBJ1-1
CDR3 length: 15
clone size: .
CDR3 DNA: TGTGCCAGCAGTTTAGCTGGCTTTATGAACACTGAAGCTTTCTTT
CDR3 protein: CASSLAGFMNTEAFF

D gene: .
V gene: TRBV9
J gene: TRBJ2-7
CDR3 length: 15
clone size: .
CDR3 DNA: TGTGCCAGCAGCGTAGCGTCAGGTCGCTCCTACGAGCAGTACTTC
CDR3 protein: CASSVASGRSYEQYF

D gene: .
V gene: TRBV29-1
J gene: TRBJ2-1
CDR3 length: 15
clone size: .
CDR3 DNA: TGCAGCGTTGAATATAGCTTGCGCTCCTACAATGAGCAGTTCTTC
CDR3 protein: CSVEYSLRSYNEQFF

D gene: .
V gene: TRBV6-5
J gene: TRBJ2-7
CDR3 length: 13
clone size: .
CDR3 DNA: TGTGCCAGCCTAGGAGGTTGGGACTACGAGCAGTACTTC
CDR3 protein: CASLGGWDYEQYF

D gene: .
V gene: TRBV9
J gene: TRBJ2-2
CDR3 length: 17
clone size: once
CDR3 DNA: TGTGCCAGCAGCATTGGGAGTGGGCCCGCGAACACCGGGGAGCTGTTTTTT
CDR3 protein: CASSIGSGPANTGELFF

D gene: .
V gene: TRBV20-1
J gene: TRBJ1-1
CDR3 length: 9
clone size: .
CDR3 DNA: TGCAGTGCTGGGTCTGAAGCTTTCTTT
CDR3 protein: CSAGSEAFF

D gene: .
V gene: TRBV5-5
J gene: TRBJ1-2
CDR3 length: 13
clone size: .
CDR3 DNA: TGTGCCAGCAGCTTGGTACAGGGTTATGGTTTCACCTTC
CDR3 protein: CASSLVQGYGFTF

D gene: .
V gene: TRBV19
J gene: TRBJ1-4
CDR3 length: 12
clone size: .
CDR3 DNA: TGTGCCAGTAGAGACAGGAATGAAAAACTGTTTTTT
CDR3 protein: CASRDRNEKLFF